Sequencing of this T cell receptor (beta chain) was carried out in a study of blood T cell repertoires in COVID-19 (dated by TCRdb to the early 2020s). General notes on the study: Samples covering the acute and convalescent phases of COVID-19 were provided by collaborators in the United States, Italy and Spain. The prospective study material was composed of cDNA or gDNA derived from T cells, B-cell-depleted T cells, or PBMCs. Deeply sampled blood TCRbeta repertoires from subjects exposed to, actively infected with, or recovered from COVID-19 were included in the dataset. The repertoires were released in a freely available public database intended as a resource for research on the immune response to SARS-CoV-2. The samples were drawn from two sources: the first 160 participants of the ongoing ImmuneRACE study, and 1,200 or so subjects contributed by 6 global collaborators. The sample metadata nearly always contained a de-identified subject ID, COVID-19 status, age in years and sex. HLA class I and class II types, where available, came from metadata supplied by the sample provider rather than from assay-based typing.

As for this clone: No cognate antigen has been identified for it. Per-base quality was not reported, and no clone a single base away is much larger than it.

The collaborating institutions used their own protocols to collect whole blood in K2EDTA tubes. Collaborator samples were shipped for TCRbeta analysis as frozen whole blood, isolated PBMCs, or DNA extracted from either sample type. The immunoSEQ Assay, a bias-controlled multiplex PCR, was used to amplify TCRbeta CDR3 regions from genomic DNA. The published analysis was carried out like this. Within the assay, amplification of reference gene primers was used to estimate how many nucleated cells each sample contained. To quantify the absolute abundance of each unique TCRbeta CDR3 rearrangement, sequence reads were collapsed and filtered. For each sample, productive Simpson clonality was calculated as the square root of Simpson's diversity index over productive rearrangements. The immuneACCESS repertoire file appears here via TCRdb, limited to in-frame rearrangements. These files lack a portion of the clones; in checked studies, under half of the deficit traces to unresolved V genes, and the cause of the others is not known. V and J calls and clone size are as listed in that table; D and trimming were resolved from the DNA. The sample has 250,000 to 350,000 clones on record, 89% of them singletons. Around 13% of the sample is held by the ten biggest clonotypes.

Deletion took 7 bases off V and 3 bases off J, with a span of 16 bases between the germline ends. Per the germline V gene, SNHLY is the CDR1 and FYNNEI is the CDR2. The CDR3 numbers 15 residues from cysteine through phenylalanine. The sequence is cut down to CDR3 DNA, 45 bases in frame from base 1. Study-wide findings and limitations: How much clinical and demographic metadata was included differed by source and by participant, and the metadata was provided uncurated.

The sequencing sample was made of peripheral blood. The receptor chain draws on TRBV2 and TRBJ1-5; a tentative D call is TRBD1 (5 bases match). This sequence originates from a woman aged 55-69 years with acute or convalescent COVID-19. CDR3 loop: CASTLTGLLNQPQHF. The nucleotide sequence reads as follows: TGTGCCAGCACTTTAACGGGACTGCTCAATCAGCCCCAGCATTTT.